The 12 T cell receptor beta chains given below trace back to one sample, sequenced in a study of response to subunit inactivated influenza vaccine listed by TCRdb under 2018. Library preparation used RT-PCR. Sequencing was performed on an Illumina HiSeq 2500. TCRdb applied fastp at Q25 and MiXCR to the public reads, then kept only in-frame beta chains. Under each unique CDR3 protein, matching rows form one entry showing the most common genes and DNA. A total of about 620,000 distinct CDR3 sequences appear in this sample, about 11% of them only once. Approximately 10% of the sample is in the top ten clones. The data were also submitted as part of a second study, on T cells expressing NK-cell markers. Drawing on the second study: TCR beta cDNA libraries were made by 5'RACE template switching that added a universal primer site and unique molecular identifiers.

Sequencing used PBMCs from blood, obtained on the day of vaccination. These receptors came from a man aged 45 to 65 who received an inactivated influenza vaccine. Donor details come from another sample of the same person, matched by shared clones.

At least ten counts were recorded for this clonotype. The gene calls are TRBV24-1 and TRBJ2-6; D possibly corresponds to TRBD1 (5 bases). The CDR3 is 18 amino acids. Trimming removed 1 base at V and 0 bases at J, with 12 bases between. The V gene's germline CDR1 is KGHDR and CDR2 SFDVKD. CDR3 region: CATSDFTGPYSGANVLTF. DNA of the CDR3: TGTGCCACCAGTGATTTTACAGGTCCCTACTCTGGGGCCAACGTCCTGACTTTC.

This clonotype was observed a handful of times. The chain links TRBV3-1 to TRBJ2-4; no clear D. The CDR3 is 14 amino acids. Trimming removed 1 base from V and 16 bases from J, with 20 bases in between. CDR1 is LGHDT, CDR2 YNNKEL, per germline (reference sequence). CDR3 nucleotide sequence: TGTGCCAGCAGCCAAGCTACGGATGGCGATTTGACATACTTC. Translating it yields CASSQATDGDLTYF.

This clonotype turned up a few times. The chain employs TRBV24-1 and TRBJ2-1; 10 nucleotides line up with TRBD2. The CDR3 covers 16 residues. CDR1 and CDR2 from the germline V gene are KGHDR and SFDVKD. J lost 6 bases, V lost 6 bases, and 10 bases had no gene match. CDR3 sequence (DNA): TGTGCCACCAGTTCCCCTAAAGCGGGGGGGCTCAATGAGCAGTTCTTC. Translating gives CATSSPKAGGLNEQFF.

As DNA, the CDR3 is TGTGCCAGCAGTTTTATGGGAGGACGGTCTTACGAGCAGTACTTC. This codes for CASSFMGGRSYEQYF. The rearrangement uses TRBV12-3 or TRBV12-4 and TRBJ2-7, with D possibly being TRBD2 (6 bases). V lost 3 bases to trimming and J lost 4 bases, with 16 bases between them. The CDR3 is 15 residues long.

This clonotype was observed a handful of times. The chain links TRBV5-6 to TRBJ2-2; 7 bases match TRBD2. The length of the CDR3 is 16 residues. Germline V gene data show CDR1 as SGHDT and CDR2 as YYEEEE. V shed 0 bases, J shed 4 bases, and the junction held 6 bases outside the gene matches. Here the CDR3 reads CASSLEGLRITGELFF. DNA of the CDR3: TGTGCCAGCAGCTTGGAGGGACTAAGGATCACCGGGGAGCTGTTTTTT.

This chain connects TRBV21-1 to TRBJ2-4. TRBV21-1 is a recognized pseudogene. The CDR3 loop spans 14 amino acids. Here the CDR3 reads CASSTFQALNIQYF. CDR3 bases: TGTGCCAGCAGCACTTTTCAGGCTTTAAACATTCAGTACTTC.

This clonotype was recorded a few times. The chain carries TRBV7-2 and TRBJ1-2, with D perhaps matching TRBD1 (5 bases). The CDR3 is 13 residues long. Trimming cost V 5 bases and J 8 bases, with 15 bases left between them. Germline V gives CDR1 SGHTA, CDR2 FQGNSA. Written as DNA, the CDR3 is TGTGCCAGCAGCCCCGGGGGGTCTAGGGGCTACACCTTC. It is translated as CASSPGGSRGYTF. Variable domain in full (rest from reference TRBV7-2 and TRBJ1-2): GAGVSQSPSNKVTEKGKDVELRCDPISGHTALYWYRQSLGQGLEFLIYFQGNSAPDKSGLPSDRFSAERTGGSVSTLTIQRTQQEDSAVYLCASSPGGSRGYTFGSGTRLTVV.

The J gene is TRBJ1-5, the V gene TRBV19; D not certain. Germline CDR1 and CDR2: LNHDA and SQIVND (reference sequence). CDR3 size: 16 residues. V was trimmed by 3 bases and J by 0 bases, leaving 12 bases between them. CDR3 region: CASSMSTAYSNQPQHF. CDR3 bases: TGTGCCAGTAGTATGAGTACGGCTTATAGCAATCAGCCCCAGCATTTT.

This clonotype was seen only a few times. The V and J genes are TRBV5-1 and TRBJ2-7, with TRBD2 identical over 8 bases. This CDR3 is 16 amino acids long. Per germline, CDR1 SGHRS and CDR2 YFSETQ. The ends lost 4 bases at V and 2 bases at J; junction bases unmatched: 11. DNA for the CDR3: TGCGCCAGCAGCCCCACTTTAGCGGGACTTACCTACGAGCAGTACTTC. Translated, it gives CASSPTLAGLTYEQYF. Based on the CDR3 plus reference TRBV5-1 and TRBJ2-7, the full variable domain is KAGVTQTPRYLIKTRGQQVTLSCSPISGHRSVSWYQQTPGQGLQFLFEYFSETQRNKGNFPGRFSGRQFSNSRSEMNVSTLELGDSALYLCASSPTLAGLTYEQYFGPGTRLTVT.

This clonotype was counted at least ten times. The chain is built from TRBV6-5 and TRBJ2-7, with 7 bases aligning to TRBD2. J was trimmed by 6 bases and V by 4 bases; bases with no gene match: 15. CDR1 and CDR2 from the germline V gene are MNHEY and SVGAGI. CDR3 length: 16 amino acids. The CDR3 loop is CASSSPFFGGSTEQYF. CDR3 nucleotides: TGTGCCAGCAGTTCCCCCTTTTTTGGCGGGAGTACCGAGCAGTACTTC.

The chain is built from TRBV20-1 and TRBJ2-5; D is uncertain. This CDR3 has 16 amino acids. Germline V lookup: CDR1 DFQATT, CDR2 SNEGSKA (reference sequence). V was trimmed by 5 bases and J by 3 bases, leaving 22 bases between them. CDR3 nucleotides: TGCAGTGCTCGGAGTTTAAGATCTGGGCTAAAAGAGACCCAGTACTTC. Translation: CSARSLRSGLKETQYF.

The table lists this clonotype with a few counts. Here the CDR3 DNA reads TGCGCCAGCAGCCAGGAACCCTGGGATGAGCAGTTCTTC. It translates to CASSQEPWDEQFF. V gene TRBV4-3 combines with J gene TRBJ2-1; D is unclear. Germline-derived CDR1 and CDR2 are LGHNA and YSLEER. V dropped 3 bases and J dropped 8 bases, with 11 bases sitting between them. This CDR3 is 13 amino acids long.